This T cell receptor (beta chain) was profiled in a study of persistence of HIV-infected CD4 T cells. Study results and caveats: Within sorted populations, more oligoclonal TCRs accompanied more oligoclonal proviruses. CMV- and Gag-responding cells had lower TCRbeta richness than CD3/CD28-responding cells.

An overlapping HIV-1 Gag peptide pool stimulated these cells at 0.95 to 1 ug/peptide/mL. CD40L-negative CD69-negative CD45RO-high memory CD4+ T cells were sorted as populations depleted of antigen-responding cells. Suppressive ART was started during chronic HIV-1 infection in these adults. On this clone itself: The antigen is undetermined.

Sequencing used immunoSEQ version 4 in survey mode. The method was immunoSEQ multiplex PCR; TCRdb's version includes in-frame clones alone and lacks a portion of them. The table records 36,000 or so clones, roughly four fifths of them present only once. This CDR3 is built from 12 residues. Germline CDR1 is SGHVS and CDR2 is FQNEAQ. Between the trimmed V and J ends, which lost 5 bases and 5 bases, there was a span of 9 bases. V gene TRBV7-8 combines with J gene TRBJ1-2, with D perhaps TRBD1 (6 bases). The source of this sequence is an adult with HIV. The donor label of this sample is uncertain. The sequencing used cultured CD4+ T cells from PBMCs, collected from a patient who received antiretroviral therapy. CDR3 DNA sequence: TGTGCCAGCAGCATCACAGGGTATGGCTACACCTTC. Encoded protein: CASSITGYGYTF.